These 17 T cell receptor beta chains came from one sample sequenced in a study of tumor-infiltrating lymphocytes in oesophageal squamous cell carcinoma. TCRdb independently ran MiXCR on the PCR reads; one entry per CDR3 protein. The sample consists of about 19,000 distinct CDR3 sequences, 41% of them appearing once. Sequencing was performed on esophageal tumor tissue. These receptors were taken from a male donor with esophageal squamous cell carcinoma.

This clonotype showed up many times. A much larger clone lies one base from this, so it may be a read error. The CDR3: CASSFQAWTYEQFF. Written as DNA, the CDR3 is TGTGCCAGCAGTTTCCAGGCTTGGACCTACGAGCAGTTCTTC. V and J are TRBV28 and TRBJ2-1; D uncertain. Trimming stripped 3 bases from V and 10 bases from J, with 16 bases between. The germline V gene encodes CDR1 MDHEN and CDR2 SYDVKM. The CDR3 contains 14 residues. Full variable domain (remainder filled in from reference TRBV28 and TRBJ2-1): DVKVTQSSRYLVKRTGEKVFLECVQDMDHENMFWYRQDPGLGLRLIYFSYDVKMKEKGDIPEGYSVSREKKERFSLILESASTNQTSMYLCASSFQAWTYEQFFGPGTRLTVL.

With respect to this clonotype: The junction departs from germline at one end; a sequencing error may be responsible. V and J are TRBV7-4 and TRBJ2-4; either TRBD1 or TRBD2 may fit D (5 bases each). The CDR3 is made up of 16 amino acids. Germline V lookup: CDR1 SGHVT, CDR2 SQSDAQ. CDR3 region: CASSLIWARDGSPLHF. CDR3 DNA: TGTGCCAGCAGCTTAATTTGGGCCCGGGACGGCTCACCCCTCCACTTC. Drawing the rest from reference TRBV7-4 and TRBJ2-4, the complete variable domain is GAGVSQSPRYKVAKRGRDVALRCDSISGHVTLYWYRQTLGQGSEVLTYSQSDAQRDKSGRPSGRFSAERPERSVSTLKIQRTEQGDSAVYLCASSLIWARDGSPLHFGAGTRLSVL.

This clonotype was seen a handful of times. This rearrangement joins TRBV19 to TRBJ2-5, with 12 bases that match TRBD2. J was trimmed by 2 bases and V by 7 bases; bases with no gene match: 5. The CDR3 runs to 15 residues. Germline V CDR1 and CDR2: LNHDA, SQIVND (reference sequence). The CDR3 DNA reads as TGTGCCAGTAAACGGACTAGCGGGGTTCAAGAGACCCAGTACTTC. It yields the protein CASKRTSGVQETQYF. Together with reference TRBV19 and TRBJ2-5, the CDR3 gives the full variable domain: DGGITQSPKYLFRKEGQNVTLSCEQNLNHDAMYWYRQDPGQGLRLIYYSQIVNDFQKGDIAEGYSVSREKKESFPLTVTSAQKNPTAFYLCASKRTSGVQETQYFGPGTRLLVL.

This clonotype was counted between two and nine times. CDR3 nucleotides: TGTGCCAGCAGCGTAGCGACTAGCGGGAGGGATCACGGGGAGCTGTTTTTT. It specifies CASSVATSGRDHGELFF. The chain carries TRBV9 and TRBJ2-2, with 14 nucleotides matching TRBD2. Germline loops: CDR1 SGDLS, CDR2 YYNGEE. The trim removed 0 bases at V and 7 bases at J, leaving 5 bases unmatched. This CDR3 is 17 amino acids long.

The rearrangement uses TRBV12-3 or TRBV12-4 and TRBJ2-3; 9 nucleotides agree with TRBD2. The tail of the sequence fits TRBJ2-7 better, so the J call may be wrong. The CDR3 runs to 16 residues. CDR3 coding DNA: TGTGCCAGCAGTTTGGGGCGGGGGGGCCGTCCATACGAGCAGTACTTC. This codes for CASSLGRGGRPYEQYF.

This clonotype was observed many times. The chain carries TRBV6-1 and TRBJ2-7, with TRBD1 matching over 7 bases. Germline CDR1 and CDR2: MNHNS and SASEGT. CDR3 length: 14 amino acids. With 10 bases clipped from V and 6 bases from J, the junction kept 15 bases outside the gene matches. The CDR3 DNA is TGTGCCACCGGCTGGGGACAGTCCTCGAGCGAGCAGTACTTC. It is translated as CATGWGQSSSEQYF.

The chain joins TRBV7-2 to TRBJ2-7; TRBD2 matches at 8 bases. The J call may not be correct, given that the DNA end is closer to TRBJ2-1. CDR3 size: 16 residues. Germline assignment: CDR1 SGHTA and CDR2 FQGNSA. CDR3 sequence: CASSLAGPGLGGEQFF. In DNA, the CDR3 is TGTGCCAGCAGCTTAGCGGGTCCGGGACTAGGAGGTGAGCAGTTCTTC.

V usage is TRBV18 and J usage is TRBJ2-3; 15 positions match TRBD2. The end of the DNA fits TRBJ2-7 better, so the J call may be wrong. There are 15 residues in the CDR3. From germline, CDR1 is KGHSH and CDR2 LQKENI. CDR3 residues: CASSPRGLAGGEQYF. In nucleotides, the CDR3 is TGTGCCAGCTCACCACGGGGACTAGCGGGAGGTGAGCAGTACTTC.

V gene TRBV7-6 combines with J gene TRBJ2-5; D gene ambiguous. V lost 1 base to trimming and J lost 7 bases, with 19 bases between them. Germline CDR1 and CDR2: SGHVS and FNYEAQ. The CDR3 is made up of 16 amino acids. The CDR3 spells CASSLDRTDYSATQYF. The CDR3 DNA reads TGTGCCAGCAGCTTAGATAGGACGGATTACTCGGCGACCCAGTACTTC. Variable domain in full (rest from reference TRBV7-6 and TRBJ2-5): GAGVSQSPRYKVTKRGQDVALRCDPISGHVSLYWYRQALGQGPEFLTYFNYEAQQDKSGLPNDRFSAERPEGSISTLTIQRTEQRDSAMYRCASSLDRTDYSATQYFGPGTRLLVL.

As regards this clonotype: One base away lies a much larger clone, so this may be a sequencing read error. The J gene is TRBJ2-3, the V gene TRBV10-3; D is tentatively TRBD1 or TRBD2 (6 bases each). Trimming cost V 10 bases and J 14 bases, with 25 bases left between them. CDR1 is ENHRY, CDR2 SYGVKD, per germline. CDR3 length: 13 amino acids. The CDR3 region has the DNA TGTGCCACGGGGGCTAGCATTGGCGGGGAGCTGTATTTT. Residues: CATGASIGGELYF.

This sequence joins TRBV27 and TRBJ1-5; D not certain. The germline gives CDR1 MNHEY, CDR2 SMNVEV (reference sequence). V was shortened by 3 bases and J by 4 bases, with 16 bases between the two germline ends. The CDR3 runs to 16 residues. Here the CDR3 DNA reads TGTGCCAGCAGTTTGGTCGGGCGAGGTTATAATCAGCCCCAGCATTTT. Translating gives CASSLVGRGYNQPQHF.

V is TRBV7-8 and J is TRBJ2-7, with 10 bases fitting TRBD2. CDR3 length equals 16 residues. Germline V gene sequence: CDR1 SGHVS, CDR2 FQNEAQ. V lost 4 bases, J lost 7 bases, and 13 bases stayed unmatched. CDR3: CASSSQTAGGPGEQYF. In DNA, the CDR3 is TGTGCCAGCAGCTCGCAAACAGCGGGAGGGCCGGGGGAGCAGTACTTC.

The CDR3 nucleotides are TGTGCCAGCAGCTTAATTTGGGCCCGGGACTTTTACAATGAGCAGTTCTTC. Translating gives CASSLIWARDFYNEQFF. The chain combines TRBV7-4 with TRBJ2-1, with TRBD2 as a possible D gene (6 bases). The CDR3 sequence is 17 residues long. CDR1 and CDR2 from the germline V gene are SGHVT and SQSDAQ. Trimming took 2 bases from V and 4 from J, leaving 18 bases between them.

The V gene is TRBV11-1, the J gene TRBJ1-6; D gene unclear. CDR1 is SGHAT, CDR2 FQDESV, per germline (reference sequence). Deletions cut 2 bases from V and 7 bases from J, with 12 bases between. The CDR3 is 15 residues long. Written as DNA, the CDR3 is TGTGCCAGCAGCTTATTCAACGGAAGGAATTCACCCCTCCACTTT. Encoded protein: CASSLFNGRNSPLHF.

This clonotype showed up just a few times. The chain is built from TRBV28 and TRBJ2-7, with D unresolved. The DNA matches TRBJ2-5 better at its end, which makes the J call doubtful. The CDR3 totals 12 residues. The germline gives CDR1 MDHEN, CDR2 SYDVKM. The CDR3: CASSFLRETQYF. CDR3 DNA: TGTGCCAGCAGTTTTTTGAGAGAGACCCAGTACTTC.

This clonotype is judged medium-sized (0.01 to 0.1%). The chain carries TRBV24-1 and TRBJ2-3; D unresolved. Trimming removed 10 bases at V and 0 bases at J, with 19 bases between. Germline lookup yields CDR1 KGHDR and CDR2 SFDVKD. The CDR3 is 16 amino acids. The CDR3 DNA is TGTGCCACGTCCCCCCTCAGGTCGTCTAGCACAGATACGCAGTATTTT. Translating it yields CATSPLRSSSTDTQYF.

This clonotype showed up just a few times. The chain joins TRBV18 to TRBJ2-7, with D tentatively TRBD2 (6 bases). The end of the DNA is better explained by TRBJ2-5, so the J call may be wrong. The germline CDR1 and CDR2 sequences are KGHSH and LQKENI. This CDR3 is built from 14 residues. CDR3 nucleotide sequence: TGTGCCAGCTCACCATCACCGGGGAGGGAGACCCAGTACTTC. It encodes CASSPSPGRETQYF.